This T cell receptor beta chain was identified during a study of blood T cell repertoires in COVID-19. Across the whole study: Researchers got acute and convalescent COVID-19 samples from the United States, Italy and Spain. The analysed material was cDNA or gDNA that came from T cells, B-cell-depleted T cells, or PBMCs.

This clone was observed a single time. In the original workflow: For nucleated cells, counts were estimated from reference gene primer amplification. Measured with immunoSEQ multiplex PCR; TCRdb has only the in-frame clones, and not every one. V and J calls and clone size are copied from that table; D and trimming were computed from the DNA. The sample comprises a few hundred thousand clones, about 88% of which are singletons, and almost 2% rests with the top ten. Trimming took off 3 bases at V and 3 bases at J, with 9 bases between the two ends. Germline assignment: CDR1 SGDLS and CDR2 YYNGEE. CDR3 length equals 13 residues.

The rearrangement joins TRBV9 to TRBJ1-1; D is possibly TRBD1 (5 bases). Sequencing input: peripheral blood. The clonotype comes from a man aged 30 to 39 with active or convalescent COVID-19. The CDR3 region is CASSAGGYTEAFF. As DNA, the CDR3 is TGTGCCAGCAGCGCCGGGGGGTACACTGAAGCTTTCTTT.